A selection of T cell receptor beta chains follows, all from one sample in a study of cytomegalovirus exposure and HLA in healthy donors. The data were produced by immunoSEQ multiplex PCR, yet TCRdb's version contains in-frame clones alone and is incomplete. Here the sample spans around 350,000 clones, around 86% being singletons. Sequencing was carried out using PBMCs. These receptors were obtained from a woman between 18 and 29 years old in good health and CMV-seronegative. The CDR3 runs from the conserved cysteine through the conserved F or W. A D gene is named only where the DNA matches it firmly. Rows give clone size only sometimes, using once, few, many, or a class for an expanded clone.

d_gene	j_gene	v_gene	abundance	CDR3aa	CDR3nt
.	TRBJ2-3	TRBV30	.	CAYARGSTDTQYF	TGTGCCTATGCCCGGGGGAGCACAGATACGCAGTATTTT
.	TRBJ1-1	TRBV4-1	.	CASSQRTANTEAFF	TGCGCCAGCAGCCAACGGACAGCGAACACTGAAGCTTTCTTT
TRBD2	TRBJ2-7	TRBV29-1	.	CSVVTSGSYNYEQYF	TGCAGCGTTGTAACTAGCGGGAGTTATAATTACGAGCAGTACTTC
TRBD1	TRBJ1-2	TRBV2	few	CASSGQGGYGYTF	TGTGCCAGCAGTGGACAGGGCGGGTATGGCTACACCTTC
.	TRBJ1-5	TRBV6-5	.	CASREQSNQPQHF	TGTGCCAGCAGGGAACAGAGCAATCAGCCCCAGCATTTT
.	TRBJ2-7	TRBV27	few	CASSLTGTYEQYF	TGTGCCAGCAGTTTGACAGGAACCTACGAGCAGTACTTC
.	TRBJ2-5	TRBV2	.	CASSAARWETQYF	TGTGCCAGCAGTGCCGCGCGGTGGGAGACCCAGTACTTC
.	TRBJ2-3	TRBV9	.	CASSPGRGTGTDTQYF	TGTGCCAGCAGCCCAGGTCGTGGGACTGGCACAGATACGCAGTATTTT
.	TRBJ2-2	TRBV4-1	.	CASSRVRMLGSGELFF	TGCGCCAGCAGCCGAGTCAGAATGCTAGGCTCCGGGGAGCTGTTTTTT
TRBD1	TRBJ1-5	TRBV28	.	CASRQDRGFNQPQHF	TGTGCCAGCAGGCAAGACAGGGGATTCAATCAGCCCCAGCATTTT
TRBD1	TRBJ2-3	TRBV6-1	.	CASNAGTGGTDTQYF	TGTGCCAGCAACGCGGGGACAGGGGGCACAGATACGCAGTATTTT
.	TRBJ2-3	TRBV10-1	.	CASSEGMRVRDTQYF	TGCGCCAGCAGTGAAGGGATGAGGGTCAGAGATACGCAGTATTTT
TRBD1	TRBJ2-1	TRBV25-1	.	CASSELGQGAPHNEQFF	TGTGCCAGCAGTGAATTGGGACAGGGGGCCCCACACAATGAGCAGTTCTTC
TRBD2	TRBJ2-1	TRBV5-4	.	CASSFPGLGVYNEQFF	TGTGCCAGCAGCTTTCCGGGACTAGGGGTCTACAATGAGCAGTTCTTC
.	TRBJ1-5	TRBV19	.	CASSIPTTDHRSNQPQHF	TGTGCCAGTAGTATTCCCACGACGGATCACAGAAGCAATCAGCCCCAGCATTTT
.	TRBJ1-2	TRBV4-2	.	CASSREGDYGYTF	TGTGCCAGCAGCCGCGAGGGAGACTATGGCTACACCTTC
TRBD2	TRBJ2-1	TRBV6-1	.	CASSSGGGSWEQFF	TGTGCCAGCAGTAGCGGGGGGGGCTCTTGGGAGCAGTTCTTC
TRBD1	TRBJ1-2	TRBV18	few	CASSAGQVKNYGYTF	TGTGCCAGCTCGGCCGGACAGGTGAAGAACTATGGCTACACCTTC
TRBD2	TRBJ2-3	TRBV7-9	.	CASRSGTSGGGTDTQYF	TGTGCCAGCAGGTCCGGGACTAGCGGGGGGGGCACAGATACGCAGTATTTT
.	TRBJ1-2	TRBV19	.	CASSIARDSWGYTF	TGTGCCAGTAGTATAGCTCGAGACAGCTGGGGCTACACCTTC
TRBD2	TRBJ2-1	TRBV6-4	.	CASSASPFSGSDNEQFF	TGTGCCAGCAGTGCGTCCCCGTTCAGCGGGAGCGACAATGAGCAGTTCTTC
TRBD1	TRBJ2-1	TRBV10-3	.	CAISETQGNSEQFF	TGTGCCATCAGTGAGACACAGGGGAATAGTGAGCAGTTCTTC
.	TRBJ1-4	TRBV5-6	.	CASSYRVTNEKLFF	TGTGCCAGCAGCTACAGGGTAACTAATGAAAAACTGTTTTTT
.	TRBJ2-4	TRBV28	.	CASSPTSWGPGQYF	TGTGCCAGCAGTCCCACGTCCTGGGGGCCCGGTCAGTACTTC
.	TRBJ2-2	TRBV7-7	.	CASSFSPSVNTGELFF	TGTGCCAGCAGCTTTTCCCCTTCCGTGAACACCGGGGAGCTGTTTTTT
.	TRBJ1-2	TRBV5-6	.	CASSLGQANYGYTF	TGTGCCAGCAGCTTGGGACAGGCAAACTATGGCTACACCTTC
.	TRBJ2-2	TRBV11-3	.	CASSPPNTGELFF	TGTGCCAGCAGCCCTCCTAACACCGGGGAGCTGTTTTTT
.	TRBJ2-2	TRBV7-3	.	CASSPQGTGELFF	TGTGCCAGCAGCCCACAGGGAACCGGGGAGCTGTTTTTT
TRBD1	TRBJ1-6	TRBV6-1	.	CASTKTGGNSPLHF	TGTGCCAGCACTAAGACAGGGGGGAACTCACCCCTCCACTTT